This T cell receptor (beta chain) appears in the sequencing data of a study of CD8+ T cells in alopecia areata. After isolation, RNA underwent reverse transcription to generate cDNA as the sequencing template. Sequenced by immunoSEQ multiplex PCR; TCRdb stores in-frame clones only, minus some. The data contain 50,000 to 70,000 clones, about 40% of them singletons. The CDR3 runs 16 residues. V dropped 1 base and J dropped 6 bases, with 18 bases sitting between them. Looked up from germline, CDR1 is SEHNR and CDR2 is FQNEAQ (reference sequence). This chain joins TRBV7-9 and TRBJ1-2, with unresolved D. Sequencing was carried out using NKG2D-low CD8+ T cells sorted from blood. The sequence derives from a human donor with alopecia areata. The CDR3 DNA reads TGTGCCAGCAGCTTAGTAGGTGAACAGCTTGGGGATGGCTACACCTTC. Residues: CASSLVGEQLGDGYTF.